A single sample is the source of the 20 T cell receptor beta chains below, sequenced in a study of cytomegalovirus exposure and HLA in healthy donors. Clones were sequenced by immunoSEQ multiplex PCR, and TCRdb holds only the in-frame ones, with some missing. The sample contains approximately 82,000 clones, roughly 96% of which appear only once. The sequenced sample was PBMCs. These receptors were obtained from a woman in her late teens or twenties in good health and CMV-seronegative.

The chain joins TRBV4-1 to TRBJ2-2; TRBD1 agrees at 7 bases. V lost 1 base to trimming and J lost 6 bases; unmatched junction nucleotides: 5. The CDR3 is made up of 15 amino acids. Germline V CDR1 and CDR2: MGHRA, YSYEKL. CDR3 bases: TGCGCCAGCAGCCAAGGACAGGGCCGGTCCGGGGAGCTGTTTTTT. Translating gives CASSQGQGRSGELFF.

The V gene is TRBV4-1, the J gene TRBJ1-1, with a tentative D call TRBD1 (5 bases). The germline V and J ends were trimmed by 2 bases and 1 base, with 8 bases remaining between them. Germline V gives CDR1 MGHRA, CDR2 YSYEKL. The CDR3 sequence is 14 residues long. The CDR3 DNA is TGCGCCAGCAGCCAACGGACATGGAACACTGAAGCTTTCTTT. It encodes CASSQRTWNTEAFF.

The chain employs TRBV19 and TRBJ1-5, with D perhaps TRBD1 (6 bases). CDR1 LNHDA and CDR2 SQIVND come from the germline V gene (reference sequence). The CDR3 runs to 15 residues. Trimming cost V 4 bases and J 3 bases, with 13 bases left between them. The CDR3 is CASSSPGTPNQPQHF. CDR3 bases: TGTGCCAGTAGTAGCCCCGGGACACCCAATCAGCCCCAGCATTTT.

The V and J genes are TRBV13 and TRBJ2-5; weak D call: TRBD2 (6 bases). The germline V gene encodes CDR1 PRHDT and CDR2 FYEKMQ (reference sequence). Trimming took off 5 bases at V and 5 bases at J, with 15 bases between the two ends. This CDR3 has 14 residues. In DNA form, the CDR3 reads TGTGCCAGCAGCCAACCGGAGGGGCCGGAGACCCAGTACTTC. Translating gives CASSQPEGPETQYF.

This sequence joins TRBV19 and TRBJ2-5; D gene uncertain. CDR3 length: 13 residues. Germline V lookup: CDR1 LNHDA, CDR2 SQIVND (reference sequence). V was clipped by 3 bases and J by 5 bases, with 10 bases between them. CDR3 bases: TGTGCCAGTAGTATGGGCAGTCAGGAGACCCAGTACTTC. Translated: CASSMGSQETQYF. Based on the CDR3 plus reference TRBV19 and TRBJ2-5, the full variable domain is DGGITQSPKYLFRKEGQNVTLSCEQNLNHDAMYWYRQDPGQGLRLIYYSQIVNDFQKGDIAEGYSVSREKKESFPLTVTSAQKNPTAFYLCASSMGSQETQYFGPGTRLLVL.

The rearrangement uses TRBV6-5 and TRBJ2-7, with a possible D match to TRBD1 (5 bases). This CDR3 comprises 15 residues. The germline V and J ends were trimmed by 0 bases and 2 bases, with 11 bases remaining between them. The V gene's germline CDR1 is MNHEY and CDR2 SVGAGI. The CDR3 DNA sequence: TGTGCCAGCAGTTACTCGACAGCTATCACCTACGAGCAGTACTTC. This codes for CASSYSTAITYEQYF.

This chain's CDR3 is CSVETGEQFF. In nucleotides, the CDR3 is TGCAGCGTTGAGACGGGTGAGCAGTTCTTC. The V call is TRBV29-1, the J call TRBJ2-1; no reliable D call. V lost 3 bases to trimming and J lost 9 bases, with 6 bases between them. The CDR3 contains 10 residues. In germline, CDR1 is SQVTM, CDR2 ANQGSEA.

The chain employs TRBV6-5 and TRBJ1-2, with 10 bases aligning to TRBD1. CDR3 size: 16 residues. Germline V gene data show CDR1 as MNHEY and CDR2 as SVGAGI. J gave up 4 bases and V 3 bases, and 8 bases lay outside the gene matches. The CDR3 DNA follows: TGTGCCAGCAGTTATGATGGGACAGGGGCGAGCTATGGCTACACCTTC. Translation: CASSYDGTGASYGYTF.

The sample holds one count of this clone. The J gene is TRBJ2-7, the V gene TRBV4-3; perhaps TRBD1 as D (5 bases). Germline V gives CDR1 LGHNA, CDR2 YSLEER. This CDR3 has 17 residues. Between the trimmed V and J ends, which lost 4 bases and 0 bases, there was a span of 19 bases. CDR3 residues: CASSRQIGGAVSYEQYF. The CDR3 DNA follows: TGCGCCAGCAGCCGCCAAATAGGTGGGGCCGTCTCCTACGAGCAGTACTTC.

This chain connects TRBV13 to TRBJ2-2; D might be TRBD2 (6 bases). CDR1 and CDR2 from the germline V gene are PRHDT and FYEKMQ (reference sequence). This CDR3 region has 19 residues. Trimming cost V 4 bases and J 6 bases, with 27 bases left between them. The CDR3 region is CASSYFGNGRHSYSGELFF. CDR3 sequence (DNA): TGTGCCAGCAGCTATTTCGGGAACGGGAGACATTCATACTCCGGGGAGCTGTTTTTT.

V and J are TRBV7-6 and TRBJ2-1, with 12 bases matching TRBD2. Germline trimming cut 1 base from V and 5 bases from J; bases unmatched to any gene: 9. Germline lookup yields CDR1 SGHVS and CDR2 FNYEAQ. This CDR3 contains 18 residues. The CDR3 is CASSLGPSTSGGHNEQFF. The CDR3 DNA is TGTGCCAGCAGCTTAGGGCCCTCGACTAGCGGGGGCCACAATGAGCAGTTCTTC.

The CDR3 here is CASRHRLRGGIYEQYF. For the CDR3, the DNA is TGTGCCAGCAGACACCGGCTCAGAGGCGGAATTTACGAGCAGTACTTC. The chain joins TRBV28 to TRBJ2-7; D not resolved. With 6 bases removed from V and 4 bases from J, the gap between germline ends came to 22 bases. Germline assignment: CDR1 MDHEN and CDR2 SYDVKM. This CDR3 is 16 amino acids long.

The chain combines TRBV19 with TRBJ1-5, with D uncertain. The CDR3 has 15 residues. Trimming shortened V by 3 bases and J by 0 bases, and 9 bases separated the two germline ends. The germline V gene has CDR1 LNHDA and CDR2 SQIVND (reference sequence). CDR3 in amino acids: CASSISGYSNQPQHF. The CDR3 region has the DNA TGTGCCAGTAGTATTTCAGGATATAGCAATCAGCCCCAGCATTTT.

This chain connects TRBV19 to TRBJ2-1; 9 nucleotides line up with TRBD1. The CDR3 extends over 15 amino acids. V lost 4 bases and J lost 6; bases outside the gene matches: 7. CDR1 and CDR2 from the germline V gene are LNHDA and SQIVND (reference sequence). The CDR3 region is CASSTRQGEFNEQFF. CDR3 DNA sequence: TGTGCCAGTAGTACCAGACAGGGGGAATTCAATGAGCAGTTCTTC.

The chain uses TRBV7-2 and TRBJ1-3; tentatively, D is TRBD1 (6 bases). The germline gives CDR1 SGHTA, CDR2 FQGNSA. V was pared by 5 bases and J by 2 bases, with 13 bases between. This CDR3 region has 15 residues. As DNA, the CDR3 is TGTGCCAGCAGCCACACAGGGAGTCCTGGAAACACCATATATTTT. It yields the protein CASSHTGSPGNTIYF.

The CDR3 sequence is CAAGEGWKGNTIYF. In nucleotides, the CDR3 is TGTGCCGCGGGGGAGGGGTGGAAGGGAAACACCATATATTTT. This chain uses TRBV6-6 with TRBJ1-3, with D possibly matching TRBD1 (5 bases). Germline V gene lookup returns CDR1 MNHNY and CDR2 SVGAGI (reference sequence). The V end was cut by 11 bases, the J end by 4 bases, with 18 bases between. CDR3 size: 14 residues.

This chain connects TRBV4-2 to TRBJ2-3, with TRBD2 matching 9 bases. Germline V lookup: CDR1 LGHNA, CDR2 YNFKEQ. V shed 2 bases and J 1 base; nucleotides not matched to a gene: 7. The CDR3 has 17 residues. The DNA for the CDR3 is TGTGCCAGCAGCCAATACGGACTAGCGCAACGCACAGATACGCAGTATTTT. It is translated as CASSQYGLAQRTDTQYF.

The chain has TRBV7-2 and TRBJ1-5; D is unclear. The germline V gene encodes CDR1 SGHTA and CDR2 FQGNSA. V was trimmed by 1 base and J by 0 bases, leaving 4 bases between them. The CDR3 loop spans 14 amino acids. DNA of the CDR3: TGTGCCAGCAGCTTAGGAGCTAGCAATCAGCCCCAGCATTTT. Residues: CASSLGASNQPQHF.

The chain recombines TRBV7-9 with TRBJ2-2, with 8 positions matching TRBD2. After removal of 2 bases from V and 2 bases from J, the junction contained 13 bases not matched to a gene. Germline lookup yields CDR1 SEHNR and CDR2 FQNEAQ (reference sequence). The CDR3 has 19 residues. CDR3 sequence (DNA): TGTGCCAGCAGCTTACCATGGGAGCGGGAGAAGTCAAACACCGGGGAGCTGTTTTTT. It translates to CASSLPWEREKSNTGELFF. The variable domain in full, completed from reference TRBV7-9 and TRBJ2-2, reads DTGVSQNPRHKITKRGQNVTFRCDPISEHNRLYWYRQTLGQGPEFLTYFQNEAQLEKSRLLSDRFSAERPKGSFSTLEIQRTEQGDSAMYLCASSLPWEREKSNTGELFFGEGSRLTVL.

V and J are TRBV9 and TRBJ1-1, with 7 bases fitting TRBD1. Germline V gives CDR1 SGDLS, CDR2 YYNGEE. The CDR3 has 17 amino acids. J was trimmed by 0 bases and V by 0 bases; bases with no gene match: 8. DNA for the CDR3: TGTGCCAGCAGCGTAGTGGACAGGCGATTCTTGAACACTGAAGCTTTCTTT. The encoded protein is CASSVVDRRFLNTEAFF.